This is a list of T cell receptor beta chains from one sample in a study of T cell changes during pregnancy in multiple sclerosis. The repertoire was sequenced with immunoSEQ multiplex PCR; TCRdb's copy has only in-frame clones and lacks some. This table holds 50,000 to 75,000 clones, roughly nine tenths found once. Sequenced material: peripheral blood, taken in the third trimester of pregnancy. Receptors were obtained from a female donor in good health, enrolled as a control in a pregnancy study. The CDR3 runs from the conserved cysteine through the conserved F or W. Fields, in order: V gene, clone size, J gene, D gene, CDR3 DNA, CDR3 protein. D genes are given only for firm matches. Not every row has a clone size; where given, it reads once, few, many or a size class.

>TRBV5-1|NA|TRBJ2-7|TRBD2
TGCGCCAGCAGCTTCGCGGGAGTAGGGTCGAACGAGCAGTACTTC
CASSFAGVGSNEQYF
>TRBV4-1|NA|TRBJ2-2|TRBD2
TGCGCCAGCAGCCAAGAAAGAACTAGCGGGCAGAACACCGGGGAGCTGTTTTTT
CASSQERTSGQNTGELFF
>TRBV2|NA|TRBJ2-1|NA
TGTGCCAGCAGTATTAACAATGAGCAGTTCTTC
CASSINNEQFF
>TRBV9|NA|TRBJ2-1|NA
TGTGCCAGCAGCGTGGCATCAAACAATGAGCAGTTCTTC
CASSVASNNEQFF
>TRBV6-4|NA|TRBJ2-3|TRBD1
TGTGCCAGCAGTGATAAAGACAGGGGGTCAGATACGCAGTATTTT
CASSDKDRGSDTQYF
>TRBV6-5|NA|TRBJ2-7|NA
TGTGCCAGCAGTTACGGTCCGGCGGAATCCTACGAGCAGTACTTC
CASSYGPAESYEQYF
>TRBV5-6|NA|TRBJ1-5|NA
TGTGCCAGCAGCTTGGGACAGCTGAATCAGCCCCAGCATTTT
CASSLGQLNQPQHF
>TRBV5-4|NA|TRBJ1-2|NA
TGTGCCAGCAGCTATATCGGGAGGGATGGCTACACCTTC
CASSYIGRDGYTF
>TRBV11-3|once|TRBJ2-2|TRBD2
TGTGCCAGCAGCTTATTCTTAGCGGGAGGGGCCACCGGGGAGCTGTTTTTT
CASSLFLAGGATGELFF
>TRBV7-9|once|TRBJ1-1|TRBD1
TGTGCCAGCAGCCTTGGACCGACAGGGAGCACTGAAGCTTTCTTT
CASSLGPTGSTEAFF
>TRBV30|NA|TRBJ2-7|NA
TGTGCCTGGAGTGCTGAACTAGTCCCCTACGAGCAGTACTTC
CAWSAELVPYEQYF
>TRBV5-4|NA|TRBJ2-5|TRBD2
TGTGCCAGCAGCTACGGACTAGCGGGGGGGGAGACCCAGTACTTC
CASSYGLAGGETQYF
>TRBV9|NA|TRBJ2-2|TRBD2
TGTGCCAGCAGCGGAGGGACTAGCGGCCTGGGGGAGGAGCTGTTTTTT
CASSGGTSGLGEELFF
>TRBV30|NA|TRBJ2-3|NA
TGTGCCTGGAGTGTAGAGGGAAATACGCAGTATTTT
CAWSVEGNTQYF
>TRBV6-4|NA|TRBJ2-3|TRBD2
TGTGCCAGCAGTGGCAGCGGGGGCACAGATACGCAGTATTTT
CASSGSGGTDTQYF
>TRBV18|NA|TRBJ2-4|NA
TGTGCCAGCTCTCCCTTATCCCTAGCCAAAAACATTCAGTACTTC
CASSPLSLAKNIQYF
>TRBV28|NA|TRBJ2-5|TRBD2
TGTGCCAGCAGCCGATGGGGGGGCCAAGAGACCCAGTACTTC
CASSRWGGQETQYF
>TRBV5-1|NA|TRBJ2-5|NA
TGCGCCAGCAGCCTACAAGAGACCCAGTACTTC
CASSLQETQYF
>TRBV14|NA|TRBJ1-5|NA
TGTGCCAGCAGCCCCGGGGGTTTAAAGCCCCAGCATTTT
CASSPGGLKPQHF
>TRBV5-1|NA|TRBJ1-2|NA
TGCGCCAGCACCAGTGACAGCTATGGCTACACCTTC
CASTSDSYGYTF
>TRBV30|NA|TRBJ1-2|NA
TGTGCCTCCACCACCGGGAACTATGGCTACACCTTC
CASTTGNYGYTF
>TRBV12-5|NA|TRBJ2-1|TRBD1
TGTGCTAGTGGTTCCTCTGCCAGGGGGTATGAGCAGTTCTTC
CASGSSARGYEQFF
>TRBV5-6|NA|TRBJ2-1|NA
TGTGCCAGCAGCCCGACTACGAGAATCTACAATGAGCAGTTCTTC
CASSPTTRIYNEQFF
>TRBV15|once|TRBJ2-7|TRBD2
TGTGCCACCAGCAGACCTGGCGCGGGAGAGAAGTACGAGCAGTACTTC
CATSRPGAGEKYEQYF
>TRBV19|NA|TRBJ2-1|NA
TGTGCCAGTAGTATAGATTATACAGTCAGTGAGCAGTTCTTC
CASSIDYTVSEQFF
>TRBV27|NA|TRBJ2-1|TRBD1
TGTGCCAGCAGTCCCCTCCCAGGGGGAGTGGGTAATGAGCAGTTCTTC
CASSPLPGGVGNEQFF
>TRBV18|NA|TRBJ2-3|NA
TGTGCCAGCTCACCACACAAGACAGATACGCAGTATTTT
CASSPHKTDTQYF
>TRBV7-9|NA|TRBJ1-5|NA
TGTGCCAGCAGCACGGGGATTATGAGGCCCCAGCATTTT
CASSTGIMRPQHF
>TRBV19|NA|TRBJ1-1|TRBD1
TGTGCCAGTAGTAGATCCGGACAGGCGGCTTTCTTT
CASSRSGQAAFF
>TRBV19|NA|TRBJ2-7|NA
TGTGCCAGTAGTCCAGATGGCCGGACAGCGTCCTACGAGCAGTACTTC
CASSPDGRTASYEQYF